A single sample is the source of the 5 T cell receptor beta chains below, sequenced in a study of blood T cell repertoires in COVID-19. Measured with immunoSEQ multiplex PCR; TCRdb has only the in-frame clones, and not every one. The sample carries under 75,000 clones, roughly 89% recorded once. The sequenced sample consisted of peripheral blood. The source of these receptors is a man aged 25 to 45 with acute or convalescent COVID-19.

The chain uses TRBV19 and TRBJ1-4; TRBD1 matches 9 bases. Looked up from germline, CDR1 is LNHDA and CDR2 is SQIVND (reference sequence). The J segment lost 5 bases and the V segment lost 5 bases, leaving 3 bases of the junction unmatched. This CDR3 region has 14 residues. The CDR3 DNA sequence: TGTGCCAGTAGTGACAGGGGGGGGAATGAAAAACTGTTTTTT. This encodes CASSDRGGNEKLFF.

This clone appeared a single time. The rearrangement uses TRBV9 and TRBJ2-2, with D tentatively TRBD2 (6 bases). Trimming left V 0 bases short and J 4 bases short, with 10 bases between. This CDR3 has 15 amino acids. In germline, CDR1 is SGDLS, CDR2 YYNGEE. The CDR3 sequence is CASSVGVGGTGELFF. The CDR3 coding sequence is TGTGCCAGCAGCGTAGGGGTGGGGGGCACCGGGGAGCTGTTTTTT.

The genes are TRBV18 and TRBJ2-2, with 9 nucleotides matching TRBD1. This CDR3 comprises 15 residues. Germline V gene lookup returns CDR1 KGHSH and CDR2 LQKENI. The J segment lost 3 bases and the V segment lost 5 bases, leaving 4 bases of the junction unmatched. The CDR3 nucleotides are TGTGCCAGCTCAACAGGGGGCATTTACACCGGGGAGCTGTTTTTT. Residues: CASSTGGIYTGELFF.

The chain is built from TRBV6-1 and TRBJ1-3; D remains unclear. The CDR3 has 15 residues. CDR1 and CDR2 from the germline V gene are MNHNS and SASEGT. Trimming stripped 2 bases from V and 0 bases from J, with 8 bases between. CDR3 in amino acids: CASSERVNSGNTIYF. In DNA, the CDR3 is TGTGCCAGCAGTGAACGGGTAAACTCTGGAAACACCATATATTTT.

This clone was found a few times. The J gene is TRBJ1-4, the V gene TRBV6-6, with 8 bases aligning to TRBD1. The germline V gene has CDR1 MNHNY and CDR2 SVGAGI (reference sequence). V was clipped by 8 bases and J by 8 bases; unmatched bases: 7. The CDR3 has 13 residues. The DNA for the CDR3 is TGTGCCAGCGAAGGACAGGGAGGAGAAAAACTGTTTTTT. It codes for CASEGQGGEKLFF.